The entry below gives a single T cell receptor beta chain sequence along with its context. Its antigen remains unknown. This sample is part of a study of radiation and T cells in renal cell carcinoma. Study at large: Nephrectomy followed 15 Gy stereotactic body radiation by 4 weeks.

Time point defined: baseline pretreatment blood. Treatment denoted: 15 Gy SBRT to primary tumor, nephrectomy 4 weeks later. After SBRT, blood was collected at 2 and 4 weeks, plus baseline. The study's findings and limits: In blood, top tumor clones expanded by 2 weeks, shrinking by 4.

Some clones are missing from TCRdb's copy, which holds only in-frame ones; the method was immunoSEQ multiplex PCR. The sample shows roughly 100,000 clones, 82% of them seen only once. The TCR originated in a man between 60 and 75 years old with renal cell carcinoma. The starting material was blood, obtained from a patient whose treatment included radiotherapy and nephrectomy.

CDR3 nucleotides: TGCGCCAGCAGTGACCCCTCTAGAACCGGGGAGCTGTTTTTT. It is translated as CASSDPSRTGELFF. This rearrangement joins TRBV10-1 to TRBJ2-2; no reliable D call. CDR1 is WNHNN and CDR2 is SYGVQD in the germline V gene (reference sequence). V lost 3 bases, J lost 5 bases, and 10 bases lay in between. The CDR3 extends over 14 amino acids.